A single TCR beta chain is shown here with its context. These data are taken from a study of blood T cell repertoires in COVID-19. In the study overall: Specimens from acute and convalescent COVID-19 originated in the United States, Italy and Spain.

The authors' processing: Amplified reference gene primers provided the basis for estimating nucleated cell counts. The repertoire was sequenced with immunoSEQ multiplex PCR; TCRdb's copy has only in-frame clones and lacks some. That table is the source of V, J and clone size, and D and trimming were worked out from the DNA. The sample carries over 250,000 clones, roughly 80% recorded once. Participants' own reports of clinical history determined their cohort assignment. V shed 1 base and J shed 12 bases, with 15 bases lying between them. From germline, CDR1 is GTSNPN and CDR2 SVGIG (reference sequence). CDR3 length: 12 residues.

The V and J genes are TRBV30 and TRBJ1-2; D remains ambiguous. The sequenced sample consisted of PBMCs or T cells enriched from blood (not recorded which). This receptor was identified in a man in his forties or fifties who had been exposed to COVID-19. CDR3 sequence reads: CAWSDNVAGNTF. The CDR3 DNA sequence: TGTGCCTGGAGTGATAACGTAGCGGGAAACACCTTC.